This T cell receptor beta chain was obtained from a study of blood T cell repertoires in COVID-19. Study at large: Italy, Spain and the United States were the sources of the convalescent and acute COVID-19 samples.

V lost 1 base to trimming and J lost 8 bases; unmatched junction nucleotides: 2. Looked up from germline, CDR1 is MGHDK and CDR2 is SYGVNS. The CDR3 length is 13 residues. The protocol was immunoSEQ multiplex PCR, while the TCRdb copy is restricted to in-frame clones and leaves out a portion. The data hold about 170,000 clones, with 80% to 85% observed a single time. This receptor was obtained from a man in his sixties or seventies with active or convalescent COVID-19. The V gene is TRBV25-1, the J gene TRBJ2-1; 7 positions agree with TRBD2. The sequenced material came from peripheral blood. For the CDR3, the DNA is TGTGCCAGCAGTGAATGGACTAGTCATGAGCAGTTCTTC. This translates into CASSEWTSHEQFF.